The clone carrying this T cell receptor beta chain has a single count. The sample belongs to a study of cytomegalovirus exposure and HLA in healthy donors. In the PCR, 60 Vbeta and 13 Jbeta primers were used. Sequencing was performed with immunoSEQ multiplex PCR; in TCRdb, only in-frame clones are kept and a portion is missing. This sample has about 250,000 clones, with about nine tenths found just once. The germline V gene has CDR1 MNHEY and CDR2 SVGAGI. This CDR3 spans 14 amino acids. Trimming removed 5 bases from V and 1 base from J; junction bases left unmatched: 4. The V call is TRBV6-5, the J call TRBJ1-1, with 7 bases fitting TRBD1. The origin of this receptor is a girl between 2 and 10 years old in good health and CMV-seronegative. The specimen sequenced was PBMCs. Here the CDR3 DNA reads TGTGCCAGCAGTCCTAACAGGGGGAACACTGAAGCTTTCTTT. This encodes CASSPNRGNTEAFF.